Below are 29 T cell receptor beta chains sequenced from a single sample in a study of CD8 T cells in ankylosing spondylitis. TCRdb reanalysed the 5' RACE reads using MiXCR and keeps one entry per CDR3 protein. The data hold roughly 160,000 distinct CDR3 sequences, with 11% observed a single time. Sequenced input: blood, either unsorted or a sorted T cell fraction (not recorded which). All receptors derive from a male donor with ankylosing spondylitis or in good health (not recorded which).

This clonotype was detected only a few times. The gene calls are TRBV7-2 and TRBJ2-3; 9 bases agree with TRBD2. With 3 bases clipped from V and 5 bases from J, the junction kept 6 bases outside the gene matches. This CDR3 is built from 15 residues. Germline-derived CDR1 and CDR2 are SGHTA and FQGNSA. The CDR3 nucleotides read TGTGCCAGCAGCTTCCCGGGACTAGCAGGAGATACGCAGTATTTT. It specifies CASSFPGLAGDTQYF.

CDR3 protein: CASSFKGGSEQYF. The CDR3 nucleotides read TGTGCCAGCAGTTTTAAGGGGGGTAGCGAGCAGTACTTC. This chain joins TRBV12-3 or TRBV12-4 and TRBJ2-7; D possibly matches TRBD1 or TRBD2 (6 bases each). The CDR3 runs 13 residues. The V and J ends lost 3 bases and 6 bases respectively, with 12 bases between them.

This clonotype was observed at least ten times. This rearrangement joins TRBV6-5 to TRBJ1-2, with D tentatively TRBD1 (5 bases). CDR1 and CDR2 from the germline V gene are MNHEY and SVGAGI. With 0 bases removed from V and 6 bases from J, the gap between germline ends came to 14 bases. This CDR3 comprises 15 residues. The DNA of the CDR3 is TGTGCCAGCAGTTACTCGAAGGCAGGAGGGGATGGCTACACCTTC. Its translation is CASSYSKAGGDGYTF.

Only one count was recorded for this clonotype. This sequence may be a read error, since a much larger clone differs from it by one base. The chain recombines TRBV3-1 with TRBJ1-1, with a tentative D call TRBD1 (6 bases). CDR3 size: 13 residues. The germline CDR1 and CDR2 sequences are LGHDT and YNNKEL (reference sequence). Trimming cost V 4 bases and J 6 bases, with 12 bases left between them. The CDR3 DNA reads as TGTGCCAGCAGCCTTAGCAGGGGAGCTGAAGCTTTCTTT. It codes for CASSLSRGAEAFF.

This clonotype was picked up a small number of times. The CDR3 loop is CASSYGDSGRGYEQYF. As DNA, the CDR3 is TGTGCCAGCAGTTACGGTGATAGCGGGAGAGGGTACGAGCAGTACTTC. The genes are TRBV6-2 or TRBV6-3 and TRBJ2-7; 9 nucleotides agree with TRBD2. This CDR3 is built from 16 residues. V was pared by 2 bases and J by 4 bases, with 9 bases of the junction left unmatched. Per the germline V gene, CDR1 is MNHEY and CDR2 is SVGEGT.

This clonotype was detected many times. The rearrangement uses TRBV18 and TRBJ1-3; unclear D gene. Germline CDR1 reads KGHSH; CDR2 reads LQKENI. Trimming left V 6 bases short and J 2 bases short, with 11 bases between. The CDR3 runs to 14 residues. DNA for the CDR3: TGTGCCAGCTCGCCGCGGAGGGCTGGAAACACCATATATTTT. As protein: CASSPRRAGNTIYF.

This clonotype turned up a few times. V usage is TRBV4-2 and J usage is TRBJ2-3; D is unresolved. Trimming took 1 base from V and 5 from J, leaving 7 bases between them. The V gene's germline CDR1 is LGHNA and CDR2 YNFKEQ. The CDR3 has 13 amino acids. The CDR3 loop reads CASSQVAKDTQYF. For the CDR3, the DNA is TGTGCCAGCAGCCAAGTGGCGAAAGATACGCAGTATTTT.

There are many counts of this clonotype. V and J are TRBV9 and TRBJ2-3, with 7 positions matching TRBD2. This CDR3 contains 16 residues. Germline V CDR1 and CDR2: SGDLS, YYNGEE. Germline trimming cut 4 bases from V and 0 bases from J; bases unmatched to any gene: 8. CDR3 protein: CASSPGAGTSTDTQYF. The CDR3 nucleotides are TGTGCCAGCAGCCCAGGAGCGGGAACTAGCACAGATACGCAGTATTTT.

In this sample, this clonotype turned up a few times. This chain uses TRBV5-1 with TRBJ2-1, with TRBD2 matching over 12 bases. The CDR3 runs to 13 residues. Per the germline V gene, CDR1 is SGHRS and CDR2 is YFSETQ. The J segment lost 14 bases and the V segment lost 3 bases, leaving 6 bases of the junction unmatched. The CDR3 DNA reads TGCGCCAGCAGCTGGACTAGCGGGAAATCGGAGTTCTTC. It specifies CASSWTSGKSEFF.

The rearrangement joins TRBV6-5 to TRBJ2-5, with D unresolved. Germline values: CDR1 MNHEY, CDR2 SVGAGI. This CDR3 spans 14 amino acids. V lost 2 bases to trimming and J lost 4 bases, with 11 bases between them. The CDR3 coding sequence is TGTGCCAGCAGTTACGATTGGCGACGAGAGACCCAGTACTTC. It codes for CASSYDWRRETQYF.

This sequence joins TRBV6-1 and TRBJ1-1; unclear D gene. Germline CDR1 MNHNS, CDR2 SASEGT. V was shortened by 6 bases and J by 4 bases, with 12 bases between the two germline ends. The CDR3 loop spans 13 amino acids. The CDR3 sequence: CASRIDGATEAFF. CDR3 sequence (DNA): TGTGCCAGCAGAATAGACGGCGCCACTGAAGCTTTCTTT.

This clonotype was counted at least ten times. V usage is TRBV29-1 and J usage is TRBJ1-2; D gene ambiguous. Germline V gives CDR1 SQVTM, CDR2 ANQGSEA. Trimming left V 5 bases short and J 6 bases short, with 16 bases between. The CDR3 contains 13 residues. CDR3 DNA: TGCAGCGTTCCGTGGCAGTCTGGGAATGGCTACACCTTC. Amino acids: CSVPWQSGNGYTF.

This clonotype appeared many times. CDR3 bases: TGCAGTGCCTCCATTTGGCAGCCAGAATATGGCTACACCTTC. It codes for CSASIWQPEYGYTF. This chain connects TRBV20-1 to TRBJ1-2, with D hard to call. CDR3 length: 14 residues. Germline CDR1 is DFQATT and CDR2 is SNEGSKA (reference sequence). Trimming stripped 6 bases from V and 5 bases from J, with 19 bases between.

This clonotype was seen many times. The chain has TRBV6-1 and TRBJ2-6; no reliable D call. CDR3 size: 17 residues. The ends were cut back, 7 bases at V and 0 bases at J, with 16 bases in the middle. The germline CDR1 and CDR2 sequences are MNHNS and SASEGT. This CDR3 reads CASTATLRSSGANVLTF. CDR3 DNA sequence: TGTGCCAGCACTGCTACGCTCCGGTCCTCTGGGGCCAACGTCCTGACTTTC.

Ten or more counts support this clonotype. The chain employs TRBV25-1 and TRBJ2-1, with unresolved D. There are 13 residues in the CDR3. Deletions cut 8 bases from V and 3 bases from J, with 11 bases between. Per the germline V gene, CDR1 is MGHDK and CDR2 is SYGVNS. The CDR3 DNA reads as TGTGCCAGCGACCCCGGCGGCTACAATGAGCAGTTCTTC. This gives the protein CASDPGGYNEQFF.

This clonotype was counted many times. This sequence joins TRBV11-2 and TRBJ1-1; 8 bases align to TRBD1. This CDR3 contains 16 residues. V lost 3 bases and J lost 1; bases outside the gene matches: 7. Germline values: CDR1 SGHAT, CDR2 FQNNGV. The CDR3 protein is CASSLIGTGSNTEAFF. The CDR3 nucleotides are TGTGCCAGCAGCTTGATAGGGACAGGCTCGAACACTGAAGCTTTCTTT.

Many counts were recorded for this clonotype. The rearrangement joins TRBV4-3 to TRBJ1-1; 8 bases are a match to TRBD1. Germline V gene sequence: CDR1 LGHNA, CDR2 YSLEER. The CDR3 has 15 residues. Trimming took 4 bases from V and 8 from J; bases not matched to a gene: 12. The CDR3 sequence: CASSLGTGTGFEAFF. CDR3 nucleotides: TGCGCCAGCAGCCTTGGGACCGGGACAGGCTTCGAAGCTTTCTTT.

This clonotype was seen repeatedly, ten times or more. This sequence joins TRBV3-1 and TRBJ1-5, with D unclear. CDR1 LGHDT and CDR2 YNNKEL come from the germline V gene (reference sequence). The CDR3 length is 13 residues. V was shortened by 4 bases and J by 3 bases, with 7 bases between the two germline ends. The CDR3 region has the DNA TGTGCCAGCAGCCCTGGACCCAATCAGCCCCAGCATTTT. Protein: CASSPGPNQPQHF.

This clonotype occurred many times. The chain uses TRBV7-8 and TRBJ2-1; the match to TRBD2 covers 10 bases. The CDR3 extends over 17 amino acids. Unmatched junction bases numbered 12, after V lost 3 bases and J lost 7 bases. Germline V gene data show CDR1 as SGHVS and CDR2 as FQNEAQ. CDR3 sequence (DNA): TGTGCCAGCAGCTTTTCCGTGGCTAGCGGGAGTAGTAATGAGCAGTTCTTC. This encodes CASSFSVASGSSNEQFF.

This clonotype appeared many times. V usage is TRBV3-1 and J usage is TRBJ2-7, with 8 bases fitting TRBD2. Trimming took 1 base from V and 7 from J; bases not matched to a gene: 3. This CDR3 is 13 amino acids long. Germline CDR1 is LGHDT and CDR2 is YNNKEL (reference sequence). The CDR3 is CASSQGGGREQYF. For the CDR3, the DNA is TGTGCCAGCAGCCAAGGAGGCGGGAGGGAGCAGTACTTC.

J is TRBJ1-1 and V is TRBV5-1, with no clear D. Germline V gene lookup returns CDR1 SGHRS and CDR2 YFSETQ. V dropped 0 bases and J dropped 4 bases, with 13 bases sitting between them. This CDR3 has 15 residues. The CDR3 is CASSLAAGVGTEAFF. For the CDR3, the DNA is TGCGCCAGCAGCTTGGCCGCGGGCGTTGGCACTGAAGCTTTCTTT.

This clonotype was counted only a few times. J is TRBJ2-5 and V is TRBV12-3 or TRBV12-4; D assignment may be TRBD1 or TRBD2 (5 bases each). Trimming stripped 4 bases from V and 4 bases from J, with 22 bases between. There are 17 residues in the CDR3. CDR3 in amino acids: CASSWARWGGRGETQYF. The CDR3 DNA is TGTGCCAGCAGTTGGGCCCGGTGGGGCGGCCGGGGAGAGACCCAGTACTTC.

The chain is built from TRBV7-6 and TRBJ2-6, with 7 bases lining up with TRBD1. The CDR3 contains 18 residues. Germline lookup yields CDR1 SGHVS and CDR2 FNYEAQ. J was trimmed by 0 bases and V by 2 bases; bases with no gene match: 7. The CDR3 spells CASSLLRDSGSGANVLTF. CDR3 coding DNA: TGTGCCAGCAGCTTACTCCGGGACAGTGGCTCTGGGGCCAACGTCCTGACTTTC.

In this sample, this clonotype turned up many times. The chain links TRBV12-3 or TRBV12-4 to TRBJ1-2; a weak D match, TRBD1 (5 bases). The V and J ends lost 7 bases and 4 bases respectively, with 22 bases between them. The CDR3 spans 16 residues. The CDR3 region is CASTTPREGDLYGYTF. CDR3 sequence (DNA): TGTGCCAGCACCACACCGAGAGAAGGGGACCTCTATGGCTACACCTTC.

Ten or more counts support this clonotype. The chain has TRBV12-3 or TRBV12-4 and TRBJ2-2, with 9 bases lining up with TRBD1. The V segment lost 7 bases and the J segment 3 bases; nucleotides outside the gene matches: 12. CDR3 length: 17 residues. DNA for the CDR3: TGTGCCAGCACCCTGACAGGGGGAAGGTTTGACACCGGGGAGCTGTTTTTT. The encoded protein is CASTLTGGRFDTGELFF.

In DNA, the CDR3 is TGTGCCGCGGAAGCTAACTATGGCTACACCTTC. It is translated as CAAEANYGYTF. J is TRBJ1-2 and V is TRBV19; D gene ambiguous. V was cut by 11 bases and J by 0 bases, with 7 bases left in between. CDR3 length equals 11 residues. The V gene's germline CDR1 is LNHDA and CDR2 SQIVND (reference sequence). Filled out from reference TRBV19 and TRBJ1-2, the complete variable domain reads DGGITQSPKYLFRKEGQNVTLSCEQNLNHDAMYWYRQDPGQGLRLIYYSQIVNDFQKGDIAEGYSVSREKKESFPLTVTSAQKNPTAFYLCAAEANYGYTFGSGTRLTVV.

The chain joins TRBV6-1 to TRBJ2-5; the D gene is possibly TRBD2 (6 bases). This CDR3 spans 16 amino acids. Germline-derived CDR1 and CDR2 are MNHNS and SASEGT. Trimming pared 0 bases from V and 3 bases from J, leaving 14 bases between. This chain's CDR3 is CASSEARRGIEETQYF. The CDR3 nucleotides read TGTGCCAGCAGTGAAGCGCGGCGGGGAATAGAAGAGACCCAGTACTTC.

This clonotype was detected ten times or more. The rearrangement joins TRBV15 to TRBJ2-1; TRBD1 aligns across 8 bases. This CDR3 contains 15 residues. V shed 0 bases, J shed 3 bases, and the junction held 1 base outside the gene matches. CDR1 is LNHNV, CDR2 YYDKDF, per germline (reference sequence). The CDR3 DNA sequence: TGTGCCACCAGCAGAGATACAGGGGGCTACAATGAGCAGTTCTTC. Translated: CATSRDTGGYNEQFF.

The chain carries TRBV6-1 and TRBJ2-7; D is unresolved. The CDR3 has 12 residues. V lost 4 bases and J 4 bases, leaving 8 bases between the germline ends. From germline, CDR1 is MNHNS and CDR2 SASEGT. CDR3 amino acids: CASSASGYEQYF. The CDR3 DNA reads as TGTGCCAGCAGTGCCAGTGGGTACGAGCAGTACTTC.